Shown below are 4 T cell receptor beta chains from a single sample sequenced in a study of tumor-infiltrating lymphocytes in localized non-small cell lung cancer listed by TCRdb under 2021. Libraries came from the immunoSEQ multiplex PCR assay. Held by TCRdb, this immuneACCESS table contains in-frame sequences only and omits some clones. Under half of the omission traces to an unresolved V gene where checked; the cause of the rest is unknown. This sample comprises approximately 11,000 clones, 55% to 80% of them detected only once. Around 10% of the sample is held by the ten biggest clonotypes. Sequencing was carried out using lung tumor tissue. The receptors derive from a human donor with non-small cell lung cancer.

DNA of the CDR3: TGTGCCAGCAGCCTAGGTACGTTCGCGGGAGACAAAACAAACTACGAGCAGTACTTC. This encodes CASSLGTFAGDKTNYEQYF. This chain joins TRBV11-2 and TRBJ2-7, with 7 nucleotides matching TRBD2. V trimming: 5 bases; J trimming: 3 bases; junction bases outside the gene matches: 22. This CDR3 is built from 19 residues. Germline CDR1 SGHAT, CDR2 FQNNGV.

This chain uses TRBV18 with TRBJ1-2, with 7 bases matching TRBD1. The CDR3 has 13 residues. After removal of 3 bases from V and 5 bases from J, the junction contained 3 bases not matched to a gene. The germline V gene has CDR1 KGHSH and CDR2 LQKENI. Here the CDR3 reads CASSPDRDYGYTF. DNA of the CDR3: TGTGCCAGCTCACCCGACAGGGATTATGGCTACACCTTC.

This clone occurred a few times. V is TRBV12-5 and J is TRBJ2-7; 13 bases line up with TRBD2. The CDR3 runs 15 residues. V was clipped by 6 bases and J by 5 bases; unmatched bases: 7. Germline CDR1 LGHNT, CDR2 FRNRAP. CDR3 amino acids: CASGSGLAGVHEQYF. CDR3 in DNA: TGTGCTAGTGGATCCGGACTAGCGGGAGTCCACGAGCAGTACTTC.

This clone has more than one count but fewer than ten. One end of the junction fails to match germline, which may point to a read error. The CDR3 here is CSVEGLAGAYEQYF. The CDR3 nucleotides are TGCAGCGTCGAAGGGCTAGCGGGGGCCTACGAGCAGTACTTC. The chain carries TRBV29-1 and TRBJ2-7; 10 bases are shared with TRBD2. Germline V gene data show CDR1 as SQVTM and CDR2 as ANQGSEA. This CDR3 has 14 amino acids.